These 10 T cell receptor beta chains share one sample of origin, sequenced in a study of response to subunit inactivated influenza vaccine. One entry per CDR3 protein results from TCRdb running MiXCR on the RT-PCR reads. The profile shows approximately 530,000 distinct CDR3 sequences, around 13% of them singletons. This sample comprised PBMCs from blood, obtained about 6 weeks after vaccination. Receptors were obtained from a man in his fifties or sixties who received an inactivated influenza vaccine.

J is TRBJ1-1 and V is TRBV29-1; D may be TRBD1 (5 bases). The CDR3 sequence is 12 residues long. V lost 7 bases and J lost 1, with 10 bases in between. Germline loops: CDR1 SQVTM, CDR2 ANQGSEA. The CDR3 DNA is TGCAGCGGGGACCTCGGGAACACTGAAGCTTTCTTT. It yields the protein CSGDLGNTEAFF.

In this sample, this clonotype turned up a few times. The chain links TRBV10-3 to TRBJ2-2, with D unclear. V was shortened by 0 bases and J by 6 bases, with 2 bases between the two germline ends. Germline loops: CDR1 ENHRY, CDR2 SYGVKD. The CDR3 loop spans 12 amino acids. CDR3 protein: CAISESAGELFF. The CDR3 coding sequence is TGTGCCATCAGTGAGTCGGCCGGGGAGCTGTTTTTT.

CDR3 amino acids: CASSLELRDLQETQYF. In nucleotides, the CDR3 is TGTGCCAGCAGCTTAGAACTGCGGGACCTCCAAGAGACCCAGTACTTC. This chain links TRBV7-2 with TRBJ2-5, with a possible D match to TRBD2 (6 bases). V gave up 1 base and J gave up 1 base, with 13 bases separating them. The length of the CDR3 is 16 residues. Germline CDR1 and CDR2: SGHTA and FQGNSA.

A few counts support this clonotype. The CDR3 DNA is TGTGCCAGCTCACCACGGCGGGAGGGCCACGAGCAGTACTTC. Encoded protein: CASSPRREGHEQYF. This chain connects TRBV18 to TRBJ2-7; 9 bases line up with TRBD2. V lost 1 base and J lost 5; bases outside the gene matches: 3. Germline CDR1 is KGHSH and CDR2 is LQKENI. The CDR3 covers 14 residues. Complete variable domain (other parts from reference TRBV18 and TRBJ2-7): NAGVMQNPRHLVRRRGQEARLRCSPMKGHSHVYWYRQLPEEGLKFMVYLQKENIIDESGMPKERFSAEFPKEGPSILRIQQVVRGDSAAYFCASSPRREGHEQYFGPGTRLTVT.

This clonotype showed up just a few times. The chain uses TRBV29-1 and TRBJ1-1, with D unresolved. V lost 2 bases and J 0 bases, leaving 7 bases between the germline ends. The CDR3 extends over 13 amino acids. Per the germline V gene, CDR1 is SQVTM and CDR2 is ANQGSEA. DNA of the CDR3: TGCAGCGTTGAAATACAGATGAACACTGAAGCTTTCTTT. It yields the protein CSVEIQMNTEAFF. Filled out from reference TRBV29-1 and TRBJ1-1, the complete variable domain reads SAVISQKPSRDICQRGTSLTIQCQVDSQVTMMFWYRQQPGQSLTLIATANQGSEATYESGFVIDKFPISRPNLTFSTLTVSNMSPEDSSIYLCSVEIQMNTEAFFGQGTRLTVV.

CDR3 DNA: TGTGCCAGCAGCTTAGGGGCGAGGACAAGGGGCTACACCGGGGAGCTGTTTTTT. It translates to CASSLGARTRGYTGELFF. The V gene is TRBV7-6, the J gene TRBJ2-2; tentative D call: TRBD1 (5 bases). Between the trimmed V and J ends, which lost 1 base and 3 bases, there was a span of 18 bases. The CDR3 runs to 18 residues. The V gene's germline CDR1 is SGHVS and CDR2 FNYEAQ.

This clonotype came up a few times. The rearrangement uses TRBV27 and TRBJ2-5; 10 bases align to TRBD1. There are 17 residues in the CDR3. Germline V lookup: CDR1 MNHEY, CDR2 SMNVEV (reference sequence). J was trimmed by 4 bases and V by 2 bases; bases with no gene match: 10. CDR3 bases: TGTGCCAGCAGTTTAGGACCAACCGGGACAGGGGTAGAGACCCAGTACTTC. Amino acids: CASSLGPTGTGVETQYF.

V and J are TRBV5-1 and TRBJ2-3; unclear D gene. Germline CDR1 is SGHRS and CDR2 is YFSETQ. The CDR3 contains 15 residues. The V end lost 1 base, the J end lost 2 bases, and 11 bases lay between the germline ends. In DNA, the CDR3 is TGCGCCAGCAGCTTGAGACTCGGCCCCACAGATACGCAGTATTTT. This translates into CASSLRLGPTDTQYF. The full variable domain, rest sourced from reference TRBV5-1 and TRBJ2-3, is KAGVTQTPRYLIKTRGQQVTLSCSPISGHRSVSWYQQTPGQGLQFLFEYFSETQRNKGNFPGRFSGRQFSNSRSEMNVSTLELGDSALYLCASSLRLGPTDTQYFGPGTRLTVL.

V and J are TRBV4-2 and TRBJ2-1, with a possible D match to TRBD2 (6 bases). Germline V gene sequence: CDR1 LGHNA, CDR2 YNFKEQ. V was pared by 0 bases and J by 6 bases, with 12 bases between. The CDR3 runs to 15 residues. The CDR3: CASSQDGGRFNEQFF. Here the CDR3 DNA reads TGTGCCAGCAGCCAAGATGGAGGGCGGTTCAATGAGCAGTTCTTC.

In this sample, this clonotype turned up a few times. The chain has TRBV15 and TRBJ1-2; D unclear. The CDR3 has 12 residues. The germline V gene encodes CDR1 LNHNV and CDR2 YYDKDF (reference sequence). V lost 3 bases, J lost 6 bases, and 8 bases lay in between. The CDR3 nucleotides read TGTGCCACCAGCAGCGGGTTGGATGGCTACACCTTC. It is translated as CATSSGLDGYTF.